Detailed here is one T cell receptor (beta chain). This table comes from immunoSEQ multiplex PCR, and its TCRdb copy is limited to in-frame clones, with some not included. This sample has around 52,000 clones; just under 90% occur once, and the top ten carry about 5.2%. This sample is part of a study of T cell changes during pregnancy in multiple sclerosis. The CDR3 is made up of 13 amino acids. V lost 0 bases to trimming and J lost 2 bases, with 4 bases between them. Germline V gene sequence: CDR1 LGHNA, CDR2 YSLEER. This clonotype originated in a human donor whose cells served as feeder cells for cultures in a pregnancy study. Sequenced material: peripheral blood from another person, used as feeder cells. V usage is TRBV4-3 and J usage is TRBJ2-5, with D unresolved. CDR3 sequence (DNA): TGCGCCAGCAGCCAAGAACAGCAAGAGACCCAGTACTTC. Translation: CASSQEQQETQYF.